These 11 T cell receptor beta chains originate from one sample sequenced in a study of glioma-infiltrating T cells. Amplification of TCR alpha and beta CDR3 regions from RNA used iRepertoire nested multiplex PCR. One entry per CDR3 protein, called by TCRdb with MiXCR from the multiplex PCR reads. The profile shows about 190,000 distinct CDR3 sequences, 32% of them singletons. The source material was glioma tissue, nonneoplastic brain tissue, or PBMCs (not recorded which). These receptors originate from a human donor with low-grade glioma or glioblastoma, undergoing nonglioma brain surgery, or in good health (not recorded which).

The sample holds a few counts of this clonotype. V and J are TRBV5-5 and TRBJ2-3; possibly TRBD1 or TRBD2 for D (5 bases each). CDR1 SGHKS and CDR2 YYEKEE come from the germline V gene (reference sequence). The CDR3 length is 16 residues. Trimming took 0 bases from V and 2 from J, leaving 13 bases between them. The CDR3 here is CASSLESGRITDTQYF. The CDR3, as DNA: TGTGCCAGCAGCTTGGAGTCGGGGCGCATCACAGATACGCAGTATTTT.

In the case of this clonotype: The conserved phenylalanine or tryptophan normally closing the CDR3 is absent here, so this likely arose from a read error. The CDR3 DNA is TGTTCCAGCATACCGTCGCCCAGGGAAGAGTTGGATGTCTACACCTTA. Protein: CSSIPSPREELDVYTL. The V call is TRBV28, the J call TRBJ1-2; D is perhaps TRBD1 (5 bases). Per the germline V gene, CDR1 is MDHEN and CDR2 is SYDVKM. This CDR3 comprises 16 residues.

A note on this clonotype: Just one base apart from a much larger clone, this may be a read error. This chain connects TRBV4-1 to TRBJ2-7; D unresolved. Germline V gives CDR1 MGHRA, CDR2 YSYEKL. This CDR3 contains 15 residues. The CDR3 DNA follows: TGCGCCAACAGCTTCTCACGGCAGAGCTCCTACGAGCAGTACTTC. Amino acid sequence: CANSFSRQSSYEQYF.

The chain joins TRBV6-1 to TRBJ2-6, with 7 bases fitting TRBD1. V was pared by 6 bases and J by 1 base, with 15 bases of the junction left unmatched. CDR1 and CDR2 (germline): MNHNS, SASEGT. The CDR3 is made up of 19 amino acids. This chain's CDR3 is CASSVATGQPFSGANVLTF. The CDR3 nucleotides are TGTGCCAGCAGCGTTGCTACGGGACAGCCTTTTTCTGGGGCCAACGTCCTGACTTTC.

There are many counts of this clonotype. The chain uses TRBV24-1 and TRBJ1-5; D may be TRBD1 (6 bases). The CDR3 consists of 14 residues. Trimming cost V 3 bases and J 9 bases, with 14 bases left between them. Germline CDR1 reads KGHDR; CDR2 reads SFDVKD. The CDR3 region is CATSDLTGTTPQHF. CDR3 nucleotide sequence: TGTGCCACCAGTGATCTAACAGGGACAACGCCCCAGCATTTT.

This clonotype was counted once. The junction departs from the called germline gene at one end, perhaps through a read error. V and J are TRBV7-9 and TRBJ2-7, with D perhaps matching TRBD2 (5 bases). Germline-derived CDR1 and CDR2 are SEHNR and FQNEAQ (reference sequence). There are 13 residues in the CDR3. The CDR3 nucleotides are TGTGCCAGCAGCTTCCCTAGCTCCTACAAGCAGTACTTC. This codes for CASSFPSSYKQYF.

This clonotype was counted at least ten times. The chain is built from TRBV7-2 and TRBJ2-3; D is uncertain. Germline V gives CDR1 SGHTA, CDR2 FQGNSA. The V end lost 1 base, the J end lost 2 bases, and 10 bases lay between the germline ends. This CDR3 has 15 residues. The CDR3 region is CASSLDGRTTDTQYF. The CDR3 DNA reads as TGTGCCAGCAGCTTAGATGGACGTACCACAGATACGCAGTATTTT.

This clonotype was recorded at least ten times. J is TRBJ2-3 and V is TRBV24-1; D unresolved. V lost 5 bases and J 4 bases, leaving 9 bases between the germline ends. Per germline, CDR1 KGHDR and CDR2 SFDVKD. This CDR3 region has 13 residues. CDR3 sequence: CATSGAYPDTQYF. The DNA of the CDR3 is TGTGCCACCAGTGGAGCGTACCCAGATACGCAGTATTTT.

The V call is TRBV29-1, the J call TRBJ1-1, with 11 nucleotides matching TRBD1. Germline V gene data show CDR1 as SQVTM and CDR2 as ANQGSEA. V lost 6 bases and J lost 10; bases outside the gene matches: 10. This CDR3 spans 13 amino acids. The CDR3 loop reads CSVPPGQGAGAFF. CDR3 in DNA: TGCAGCGTCCCTCCAGGACAGGGGGCAGGAGCTTTCTTT.

As concerns this clonotype: Since a much larger clone is just one base distant, this may be a read error. The chain combines TRBV28 with TRBJ2-7; 7 bases match TRBD1. There are 13 residues in the CDR3. From germline, CDR1 is MDHEN and CDR2 SYDVKM. The CDR3 DNA follows: TGTGCCAGCAGGACAGGGCCCGCGTACGAGCGGTACTTC. It codes for CASRTGPAYERYF.

The V call is TRBV3-1, the J call TRBJ2-7, with D possibly matching TRBD2 (7 bases). Germline lookup yields CDR1 LGHDT and CDR2 YNNKEL (reference sequence). The CDR3 runs to 15 residues. V lost 1 base and J 2 bases, leaving 12 bases between the germline ends. DNA of the CDR3: TGTGCCAGCAGCCAAGGGGGGGGCATGGCCTACGAGCAGTACTTC. This codes for CASSQGGGMAYEQYF.